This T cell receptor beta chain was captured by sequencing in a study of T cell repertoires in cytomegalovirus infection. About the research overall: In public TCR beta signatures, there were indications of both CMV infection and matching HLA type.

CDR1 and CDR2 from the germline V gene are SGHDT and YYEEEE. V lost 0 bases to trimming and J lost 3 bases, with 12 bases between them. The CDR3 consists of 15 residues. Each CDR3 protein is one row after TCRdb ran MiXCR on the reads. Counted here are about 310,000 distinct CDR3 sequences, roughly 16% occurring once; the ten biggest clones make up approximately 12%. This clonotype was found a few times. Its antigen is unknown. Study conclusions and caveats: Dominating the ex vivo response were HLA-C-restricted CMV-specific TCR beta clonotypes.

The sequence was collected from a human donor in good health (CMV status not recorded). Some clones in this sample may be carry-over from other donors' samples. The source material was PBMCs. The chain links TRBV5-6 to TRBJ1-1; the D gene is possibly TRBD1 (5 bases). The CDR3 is CASSLGRARYTEAFF. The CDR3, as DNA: TGTGCCAGCAGCTTGGGCAGGGCGAGATACACTGAAGCTTTCTTT.